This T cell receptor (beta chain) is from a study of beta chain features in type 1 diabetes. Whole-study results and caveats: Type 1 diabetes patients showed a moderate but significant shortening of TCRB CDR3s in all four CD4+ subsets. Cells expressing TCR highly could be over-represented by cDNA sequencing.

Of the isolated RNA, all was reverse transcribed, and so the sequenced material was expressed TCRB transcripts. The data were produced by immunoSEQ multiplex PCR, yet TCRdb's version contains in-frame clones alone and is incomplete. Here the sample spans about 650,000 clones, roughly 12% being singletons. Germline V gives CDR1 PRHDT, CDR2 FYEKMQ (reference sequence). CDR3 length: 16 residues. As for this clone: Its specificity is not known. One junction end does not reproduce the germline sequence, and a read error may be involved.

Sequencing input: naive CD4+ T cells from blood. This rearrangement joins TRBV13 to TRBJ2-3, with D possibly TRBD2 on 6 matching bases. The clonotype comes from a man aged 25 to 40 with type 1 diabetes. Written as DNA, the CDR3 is TGTGCCGGCAGCGTGGTTCGCGGGGCGTTCACAGATACGCAGTATTTT. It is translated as CAGSVVRGAFTDTQYF.